This T cell receptor (beta chain) was profiled in a study of read filtering for tumor transcriptome and immune sequencing. Study background: Mean patient age was roughly 70 years, range roughly 40 to 80; 17 male, around 14 female.

Molecular barcoded adaptors covering alpha/delta and beta/gamma chains were used on roughly 400 ng RNA. TCRdb reprocessed the reads with MiXCR, giving one entry per CDR3 protein. The table records around 20,000 distinct CDR3 sequences, approximately 20% of them present only once. The length of the CDR3 is 14 residues. The V gene lost 6 bases and the J gene lost 1 base, with 13 bases spanning the gap. CDR1 is MDHEN and CDR2 is SYDVKM in the germline V gene. This clonotype came up many times. Every patient had bone marrow sampled while the disease was active. This receptor was identified in a donor at least 40 years old with multiple myeloma. This rearrangement joins TRBV28 to TRBJ2-7; D remains ambiguous. Sequencing was done on a sample of a population of CD138-negative cells sorted from bone marrow. CDR3 residues: CASRRSDGSYEQYF. CDR3 DNA sequence: TGTGCCAGCAGACGGAGCGATGGTTCCTACGAGCAGTACTTC.